The sequence of this T cell receptor beta chain was determined in a study of beta chain features in type 1 diabetes. The count of this clone is one. What it binds is not known. Sequenced material consisted of expressed TCRB transcripts (all of the isolated RNA was reverse transcribed). Method: immunoSEQ multiplex PCR; TCRdb's copy keeps in-frame clones and lacks some. The sample carries approximately 43,000 clones, about 68% recorded once. General study results and limits: The naive, central memory and Treg TCRB repertoires showed an apparent similarity that was greater among patients than among healthy donors. A potential influence of HLA type upon TCRB rearrangement remained unresolved herein. All four CD4+ subsets of Type 1 diabetes patients contained TCRB CDR3s that were moderately but significantly shorter.

Germline V gene data show CDR1 as SGDLS and CDR2 as YYNGEE. This CDR3 is 16 amino acids long. V lost 3 bases, J lost 5 bases, and 12 bases stayed unmatched. The gene calls are TRBV9 and TRBJ1-1, with 8 bases identical to TRBD1. Sequencing was carried out using Tregs from blood. The sequence was obtained from a man aged 25 to 45 with type 1 diabetes. Some clones in this sample may be carry-over from other donors' samples. The CDR3, as DNA: TGTGCCAGCAGCGCATCCCCGCGACAGGGGTGGACTGAAGCTTTCTTT. It yields the protein CASSASPRQGWTEAFF.